Listed here is a single T cell receptor (beta chain). As yet, its antigen is unknown. This entry is derived from a study of glioma-infiltrating T cells. The germline V and J ends were trimmed by 8 bases and 8 bases, with 13 bases remaining between them. This CDR3 contains 12 residues. The germline V gene has CDR1 PRHDT and CDR2 FYEKMQ (reference sequence). Using RNA template, CDR3s of TCR alpha and beta were amplified with iRepertoire arm-PCR. MiXCR, run by TCRdb on the multiplex PCR reads, gives a single entry per CDR3 protein. This table has about 4,000 distinct CDR3 sequences, 31% appearing once. General study results and limits: Tissue and blood shared very few CDR3 sequences.

The receptor comes from a human donor with low-grade glioma or glioblastoma, undergoing nonglioma brain surgery, or in good health (not recorded which). The sequencing input was glioma tissue, nonneoplastic brain tissue, or PBMCs (not recorded which). The genes are TRBV13 and TRBJ2-1; D is unresolved. The CDR3 DNA sequence: TGTGCCAGCCGCGGCCTCGTGGATGAGCAGTTCTTC. This translates into CASRGLVDEQFF.